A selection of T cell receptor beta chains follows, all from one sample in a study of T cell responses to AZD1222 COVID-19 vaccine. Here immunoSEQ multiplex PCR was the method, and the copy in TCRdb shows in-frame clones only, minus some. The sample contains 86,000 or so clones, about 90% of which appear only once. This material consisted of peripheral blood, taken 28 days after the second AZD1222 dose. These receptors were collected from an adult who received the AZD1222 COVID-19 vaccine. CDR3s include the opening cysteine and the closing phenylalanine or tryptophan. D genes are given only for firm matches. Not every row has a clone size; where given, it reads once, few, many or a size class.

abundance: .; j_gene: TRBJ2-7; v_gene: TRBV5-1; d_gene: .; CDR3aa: CASSLSGQYYEQYF; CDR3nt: TGCGCCAGCAGCTTGTCAGGGCAGTACTACGAGCAGTACTTC
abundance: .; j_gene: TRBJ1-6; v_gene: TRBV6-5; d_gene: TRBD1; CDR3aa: CASSDDRVDSPLHF; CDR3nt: TGTGCCAGCAGCGATGACAGGGTTGATTCACCCCTCCACTTT
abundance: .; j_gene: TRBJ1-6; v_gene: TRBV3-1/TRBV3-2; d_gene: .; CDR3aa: CASSQRQAGNNSPLHF; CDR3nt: TGTGCCAGCAGCCAGAGGCAGGCTGGGAATAATTCACCCCTCCACTTT
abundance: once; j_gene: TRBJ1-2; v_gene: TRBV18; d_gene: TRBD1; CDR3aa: CASSPNPGQGNYGYTF; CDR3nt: TGTGCCAGCTCCCCAAATCCGGGACAGGGAAACTATGGCTACACCTTC
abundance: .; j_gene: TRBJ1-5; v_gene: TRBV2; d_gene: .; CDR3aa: CASSEGDRGFGNQPQHF; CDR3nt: TGTGCCAGCAGTGAAGGTGACCGCGGGTTCGGCAATCAGCCCCAGCATTTT
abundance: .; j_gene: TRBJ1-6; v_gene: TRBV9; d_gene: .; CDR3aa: CASSSNNSPLHF; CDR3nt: TGTGCCAGCAGCTCGAATAATTCACCCCTCCACTTT
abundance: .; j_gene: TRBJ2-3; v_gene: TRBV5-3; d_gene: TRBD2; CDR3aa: CARSFPGREESTDTQYF; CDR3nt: TGTGCCAGAAGCTTCCCTGGGCGGGAGGAAAGCACAGATACGCAGTATTTT
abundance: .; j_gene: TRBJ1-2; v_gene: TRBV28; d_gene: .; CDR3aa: CASSLLPDSIYGYTF; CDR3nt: TGTGCCAGCAGTTTATTGCCGGACAGCATCTATGGCTACACCTTC
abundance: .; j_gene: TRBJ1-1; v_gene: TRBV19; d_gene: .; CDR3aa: CASSIDHGQVNTEAFF; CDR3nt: TGTGCCAGTAGTATAGATCACGGGCAGGTGAACACTGAAGCTTTCTTT
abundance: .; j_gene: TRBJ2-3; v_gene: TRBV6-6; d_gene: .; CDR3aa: CASSSRDTQYF; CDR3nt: TGTGCCAGCAGTTCTAGAGATACGCAGTATTTT
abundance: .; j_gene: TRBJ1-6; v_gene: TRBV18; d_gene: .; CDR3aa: CASSPSMNSPLHF; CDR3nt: TGTGCCAGCTCACCTAGTATGAATTCACCCCTCCACTTT
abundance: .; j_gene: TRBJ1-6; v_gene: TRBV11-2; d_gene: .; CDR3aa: CASSLSEGRGRYNSPLHF; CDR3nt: TGTGCCAGCAGCTTATCGGAGGGGAGGGGACGATATAATTCACCCCTCCACTTT
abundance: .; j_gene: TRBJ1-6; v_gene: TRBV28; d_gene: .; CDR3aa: CASSPPGPSVNSPLHF; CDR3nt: TGTGCCAGCAGTCCGCCGGGGCCTTCGGTCAATTCACCCCTCCACTTT
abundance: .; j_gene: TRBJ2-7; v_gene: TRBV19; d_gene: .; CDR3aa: CASSIGFGGANEQYF; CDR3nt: TGTGCCAGTAGTATAGGATTCGGGGGAGCTAACGAGCAGTACTTC
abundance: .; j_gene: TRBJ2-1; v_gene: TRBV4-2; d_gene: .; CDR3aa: CASSRDSPNEQFF; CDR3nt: TGTGCCAGCAGCCGGGACTCCCCGAATGAGCAGTTCTTC
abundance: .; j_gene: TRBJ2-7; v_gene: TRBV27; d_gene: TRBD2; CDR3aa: CASSLQTPGLAGGPTYEQYF; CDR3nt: TGTGCCAGCAGTTTGCAGACCCCGGGACTAGCGGGAGGGCCTACCTACGAGCAGTACTTC
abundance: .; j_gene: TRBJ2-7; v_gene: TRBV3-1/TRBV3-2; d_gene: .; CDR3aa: CASSQDTLRDEQYF; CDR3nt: TGTGCCAGCAGCCAAGATACCCTAAGGGACGAGCAGTACTTC
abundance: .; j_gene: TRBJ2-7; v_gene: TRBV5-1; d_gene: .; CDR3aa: CASSFRDIRYSYEQYF; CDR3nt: TGCGCCAGCAGCTTCCGGGACATAAGATACTCCTACGAGCAGTACTTC
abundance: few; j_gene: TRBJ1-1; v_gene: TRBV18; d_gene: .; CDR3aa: CASLTDSNTEAFF; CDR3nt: TGTGCCAGCTTGACAGACTCTAACACTGAAGCTTTCTTT
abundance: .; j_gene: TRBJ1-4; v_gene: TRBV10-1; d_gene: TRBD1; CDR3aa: CASSTDRGKAEKLFF; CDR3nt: TGCGCCAGCAGTACGGACAGGGGAAAGGCTGAAAAACTGTTTTTT
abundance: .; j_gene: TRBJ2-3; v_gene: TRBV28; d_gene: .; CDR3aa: CASSFANLIRTDTQYF; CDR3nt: TGTGCCAGCAGTTTCGCGAACCTCATCCGAACAGATACGCAGTATTTT
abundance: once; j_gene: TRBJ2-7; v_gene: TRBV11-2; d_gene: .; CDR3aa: CASSQRPPWQTYEQYF; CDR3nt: TGTGCCAGCAGCCAAAGACCCCCCTGGCAGACCTACGAGCAGTACTTC
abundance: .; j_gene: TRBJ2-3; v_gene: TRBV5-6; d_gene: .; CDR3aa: CASSPGRLTDTQYF; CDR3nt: TGTGCCAGCAGCCCCGGACGACTCACAGATACGCAGTATTTT
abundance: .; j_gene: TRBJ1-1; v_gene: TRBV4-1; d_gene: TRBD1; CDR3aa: CASSQGQGTEAFF; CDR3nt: TGCGCCAGCAGCCAAGGACAGGGGACTGAAGCTTTCTTT
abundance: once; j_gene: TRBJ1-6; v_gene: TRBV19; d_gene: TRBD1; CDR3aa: CASSIFDGTGGSPLHF; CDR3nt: TGTGCCAGTAGTATATTTGACGGGACAGGAGGATCACCCCTCCACTTT
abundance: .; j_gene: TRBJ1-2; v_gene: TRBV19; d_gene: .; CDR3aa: CASSIEARRGRGYTF; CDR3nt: TGTGCCAGTAGTATTGAGGCCCGTAGGGGACGTGGCTACACCTTC
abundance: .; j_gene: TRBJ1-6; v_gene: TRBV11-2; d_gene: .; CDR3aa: CASSLVGGNSPLHF; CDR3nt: TGTGCCAGCAGCTTAGTGGGCGGGAATTCACCCCTCCACTTT
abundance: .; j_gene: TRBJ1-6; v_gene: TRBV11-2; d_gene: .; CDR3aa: CASSPLRGIGSPLHF; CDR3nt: TGTGCCAGCAGCCCCTTAAGGGGGATTGGCTCACCCCTCCACTTT
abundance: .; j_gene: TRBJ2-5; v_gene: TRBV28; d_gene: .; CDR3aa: CASSLRREETQYF; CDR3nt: TGTGCCAGCAGTTTACGACGGGAAGAGACCCAGTACTTC